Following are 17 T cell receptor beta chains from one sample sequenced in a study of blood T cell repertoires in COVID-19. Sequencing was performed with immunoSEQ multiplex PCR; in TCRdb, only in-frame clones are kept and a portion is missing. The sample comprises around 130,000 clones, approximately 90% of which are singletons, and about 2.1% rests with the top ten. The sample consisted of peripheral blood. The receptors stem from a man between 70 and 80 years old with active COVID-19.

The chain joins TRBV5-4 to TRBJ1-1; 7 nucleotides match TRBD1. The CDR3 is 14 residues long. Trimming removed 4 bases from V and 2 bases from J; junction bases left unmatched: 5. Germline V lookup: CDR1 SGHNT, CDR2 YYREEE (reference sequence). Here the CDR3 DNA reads TGTGCCAGCAGCGCGGGACAGTATAACACTGAAGCTTTCTTT. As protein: CASSAGQYNTEAFF.

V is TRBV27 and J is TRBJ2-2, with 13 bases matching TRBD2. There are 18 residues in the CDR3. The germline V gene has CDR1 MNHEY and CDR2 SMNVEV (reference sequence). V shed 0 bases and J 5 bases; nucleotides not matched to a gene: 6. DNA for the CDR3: TGTGCCAGCAGTTTATCCCCACTAGCGGGAGGGATAACCGGGGAGCTGTTTTTT. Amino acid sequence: CASSLSPLAGGITGELFF.

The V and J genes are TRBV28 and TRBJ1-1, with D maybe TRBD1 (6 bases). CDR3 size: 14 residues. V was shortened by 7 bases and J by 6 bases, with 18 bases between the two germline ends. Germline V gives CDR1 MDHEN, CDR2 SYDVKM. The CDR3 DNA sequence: TGTGCCAGCACCCTTAACACAGGGTTACCTGAAGCTTTCTTT. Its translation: CASTLNTGLPEAFF.

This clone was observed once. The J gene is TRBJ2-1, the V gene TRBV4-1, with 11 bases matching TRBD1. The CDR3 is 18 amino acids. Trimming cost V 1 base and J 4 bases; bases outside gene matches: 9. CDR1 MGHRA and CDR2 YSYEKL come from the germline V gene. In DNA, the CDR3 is TGCGCCAGCAGCCAAGGGGAACTCCGGGACAGGGGGTACAATGAGCAGTTCTTC. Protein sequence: CASSQGELRDRGYNEQFF.

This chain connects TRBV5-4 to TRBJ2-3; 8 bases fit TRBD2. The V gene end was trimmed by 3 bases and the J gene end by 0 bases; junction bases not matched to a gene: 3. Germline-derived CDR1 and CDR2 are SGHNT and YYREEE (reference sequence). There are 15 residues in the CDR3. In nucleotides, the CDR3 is TGTGCCAGCAGCTCGGGGGGGGGAAGCACAGATACGCAGTATTTT. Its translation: CASSSGGGSTDTQYF.

DNA for the CDR3: TGTGCCAGCAGGCTCGGGACTAGCGGGGTCTACGAGCAGTACTTC. Translated: CASRLGTSGVYEQYF. V and J are TRBV2 and TRBJ2-7; 13 bases line up with TRBD2. Trimming removed 6 bases from V and 3 bases from J; junction bases left unmatched: 5. The germline V gene has CDR1 SNHLY and CDR2 FYNNEI. This CDR3 has 15 residues.

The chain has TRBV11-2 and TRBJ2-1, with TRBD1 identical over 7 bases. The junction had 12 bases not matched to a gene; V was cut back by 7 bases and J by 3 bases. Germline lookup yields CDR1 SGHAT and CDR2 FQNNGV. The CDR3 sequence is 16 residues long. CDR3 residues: CASTTRRGQSYNEQFF. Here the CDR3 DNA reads TGTGCCAGCACCACGAGAAGGGGACAGAGCTACAATGAGCAGTTCTTC.

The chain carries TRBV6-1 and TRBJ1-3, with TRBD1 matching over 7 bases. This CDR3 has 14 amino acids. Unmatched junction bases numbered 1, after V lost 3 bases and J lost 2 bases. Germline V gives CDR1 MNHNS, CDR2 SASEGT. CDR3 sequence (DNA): TGTGCCAGCAGTGACACAGGGGCTGGAAACACCATATATTTT. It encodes CASSDTGAGNTIYF.

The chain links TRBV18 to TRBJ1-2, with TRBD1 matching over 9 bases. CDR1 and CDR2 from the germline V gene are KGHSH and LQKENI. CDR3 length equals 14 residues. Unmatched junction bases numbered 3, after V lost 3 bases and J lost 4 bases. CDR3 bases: TGTGCCAGCTCACCGGGACAGGGAATCTATGGCTACACCTTC. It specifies CASSPGQGIYGYTF.

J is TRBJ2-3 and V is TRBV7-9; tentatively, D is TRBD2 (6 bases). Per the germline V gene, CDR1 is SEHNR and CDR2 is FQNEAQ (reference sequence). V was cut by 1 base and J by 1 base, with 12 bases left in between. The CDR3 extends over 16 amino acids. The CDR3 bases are TGTGCCAGCAGCTTAGGGGTTCGCGGGGGCACAGATACGCAGTATTTT. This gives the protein CASSLGVRGGTDTQYF.

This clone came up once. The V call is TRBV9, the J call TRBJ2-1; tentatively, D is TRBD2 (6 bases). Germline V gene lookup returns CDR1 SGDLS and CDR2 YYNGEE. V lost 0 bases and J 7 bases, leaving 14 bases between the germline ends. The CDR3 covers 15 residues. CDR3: CASSVDWWRENEQFF. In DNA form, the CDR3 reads TGTGCCAGCAGCGTAGACTGGTGGAGGGAGAATGAGCAGTTCTTC. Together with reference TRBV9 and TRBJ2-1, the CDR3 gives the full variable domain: DSGVTQTPKHLITATGQRVTLRCSPRSGDLSVYWYQQSLDQGLQFLIQYYNGEERAKGNILERFSAQQFPDLHSELNLSSLELGDSALYFCASSVDWWRENEQFFGPGTRLTVL.

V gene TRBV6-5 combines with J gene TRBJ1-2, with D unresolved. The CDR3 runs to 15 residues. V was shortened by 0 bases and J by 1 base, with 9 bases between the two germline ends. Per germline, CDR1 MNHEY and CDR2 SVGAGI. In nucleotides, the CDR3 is TGTGCCAGCAGTTACTCGATAATAGATAACTATGGCTACACCTTC. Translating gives CASSYSIIDNYGYTF.

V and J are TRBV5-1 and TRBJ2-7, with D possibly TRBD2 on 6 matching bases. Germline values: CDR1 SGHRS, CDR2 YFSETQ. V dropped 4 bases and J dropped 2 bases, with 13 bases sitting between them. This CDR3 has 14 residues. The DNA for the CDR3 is TGCGCCAGCAGCCCGACTAGTCCCACCTACGAGCAGTACTTC. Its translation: CASSPTSPTYEQYF. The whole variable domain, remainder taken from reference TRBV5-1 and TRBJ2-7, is KAGVTQTPRYLIKTRGQQVTLSCSPISGHRSVSWYQQTPGQGLQFLFEYFSETQRNKGNFPGRFSGRQFSNSRSEMNVSTLELGDSALYLCASSPTSPTYEQYFGPGTRLTVT.

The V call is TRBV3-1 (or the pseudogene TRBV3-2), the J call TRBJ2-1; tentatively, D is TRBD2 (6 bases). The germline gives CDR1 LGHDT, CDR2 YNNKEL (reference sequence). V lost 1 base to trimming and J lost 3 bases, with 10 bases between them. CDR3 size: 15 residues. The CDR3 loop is CASSQGRDGYNEQFF. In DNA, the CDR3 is TGTGCCAGCAGCCAAGGGCGGGACGGCTACAATGAGCAGTTCTTC.

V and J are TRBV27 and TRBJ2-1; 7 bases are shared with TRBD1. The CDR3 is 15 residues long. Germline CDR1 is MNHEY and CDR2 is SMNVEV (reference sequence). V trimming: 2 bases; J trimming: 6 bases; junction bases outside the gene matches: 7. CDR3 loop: CASSLPDRVGNEQFF. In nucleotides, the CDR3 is TGTGCCAGCAGTTTACCCGACAGGGTAGGCAATGAGCAGTTCTTC.

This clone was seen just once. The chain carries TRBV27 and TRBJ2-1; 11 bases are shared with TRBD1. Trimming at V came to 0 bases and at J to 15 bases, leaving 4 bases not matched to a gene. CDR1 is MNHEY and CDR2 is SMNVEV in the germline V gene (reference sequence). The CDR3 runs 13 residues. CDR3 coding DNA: TGTGCCAGCAGTTTATCAGGGACAGGGGGTGGGTTCTTC. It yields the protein CASSLSGTGGGFF.

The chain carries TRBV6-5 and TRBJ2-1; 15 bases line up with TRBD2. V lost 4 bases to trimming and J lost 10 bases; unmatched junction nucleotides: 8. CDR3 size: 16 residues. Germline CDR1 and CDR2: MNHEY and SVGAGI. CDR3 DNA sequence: TGTGCCAGCAGTTCAGGGACTAGCGGGAGGTTCGGGGAGCAGTTCTTC. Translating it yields CASSSGTSGRFGEQFF.